Listed below are T cell receptor beta chains from one sample, sequenced in a study of control samples from healthy donors and cancer patients. TCRdb's copy holds only in-frame clones and misses some; the assay was immunoSEQ multiplex PCR. Here the sample spans 100,000 to 150,000 clones, about 90% being singletons. The sample consisted of blood. The receptors derive from a man younger than 35 in good health. Both conserved end residues are part of each CDR3. The D gene is left open where the match is weak. Some rows have no size entry. The others give once, few or many, or a class for an expanded clone.

d_call,v_call,j_call,cdr3_length,clone_size,cdr3_nt,cdr3_aa
TRBD2,TRBV5-4,TRBJ2-7,16,-,TGTGCCAGCAGCTTTGGGAGGACTAGCGGGAGGGCCCGGCAGTACTTC,CASSFGRTSGRARQYF
-,TRBV27,TRBJ1-1,14,-,TGTGCCAGCAGTTCTCACATCGATCCGTCTGAAGCTTTCTTT,CASSSHIDPSEAFF
-,TRBV19,TRBJ2-1,15,-,TGTGCCAGTAGTATCCCCCCTCTGACCTACAATGAGCAGTTCTTC,CASSIPPLTYNEQFF
-,TRBV5-1,TRBJ2-1,12,-,TGCGCCAGCAGCTTGGGACTAAATGAGCAGTTCTTC,CASSLGLNEQFF
-,TRBV7-9,TRBJ1-3,11,few,TGTGCCAGCACCCGAGGAAACACCATATATTTT,CASTRGNTIYF
-,TRBV2,TRBJ1-4,14,-,TGTGCCAGCATCCGGACACGAGGGAATGAAAAACTGTTTTTT,CASIRTRGNEKLFF
TRBD1,TRBV27,TRBJ1-1,15,-,TGTGCCAGCAGAACGACCGGGACAGGGAACACTGAAGCTTTCTTT,CASRTTGTGNTEAFF
-,TRBV14,TRBJ2-2,17,-,TGTGCCAGCAGCATAAGATCGATCCGGGGCGACACCGGGGAGCTGTTTTTT,CASSIRSIRGDTGELFF
-,TRBV27,TRBJ2-4,14,-,TGTGCCAGCTCGATGCCGCCACCCACAAACATTCAGTACTTC,CASSMPPPTNIQYF
-,TRBV10-2,TRBJ1-3,15,-,TGCGCCAGCAGTGAGTCTAGGGGCGGTGGAAACACCATATATTTT,CASSESRGGGNTIYF
TRBD2,TRBV30,TRBJ2-1,16,-,TGTGCCTGGAAGGAGTTCGGTGGGAGGGCGACAAATGAGCAGTTCTTC,CAWKEFGGRATNEQFF
-,TRBV11-1,TRBJ1-4,15,few,TGTGCCAGCAGCTTTAAGGCAACAACTAATGAAAAACTGTTTTTT,CASSFKATTNEKLFF
TRBD2,TRBV27,TRBJ2-7,14,-,TGTGCCAGCTGGACTAGCGGGAGGGCCTTCGAGCAGTACTTC,CASWTSGRAFEQYF
TRBD1,TRBV5-4,TRBJ1-4,16,-,TGTGCCAGCAGCTTGGGGATGACAGGGGGGGATGAAAAACTGTTTTTT,CASSLGMTGGDEKLFF
-,TRBV24-1,TRBJ2-5,13,-,TGTGCCACCAGTGATGGACAGTCCGAGACCCAGTACTTC,CATSDGQSETQYF
-,TRBV7-2,TRBJ2-4,16,-,TGTGCCAGCAGCACGACAGGCCCTCTAGCCAAAAACATTCAGTACTTC,CASSTTGPLAKNIQYF
-,TRBV5-1,TRBJ2-3,14,-,TGCGCCAGCAGCTTTAGGGAGCGGCCAGATACGCAGTATTTT,CASSFRERPDTQYF
TRBD2,TRBV9,TRBJ2-7,12,-,TGTGCCAGCAGCGCTAGCGGAAACGAGCAGTACTTC,CASSASGNEQYF
TRBD1,TRBV19,TRBJ1-2,15,-,TGTGCCAGTAGTCTCCGGGACAGGGGGGCCCATGGCTACACCTTC,CASSLRDRGAHGYTF
-,TRBV2,TRBJ2-2,14,-,TGTGCCAGCAAGGAAGCGGTTAACACCGGGGAGCTGTTTTTT,CASKEAVNTGELFF
TRBD2,TRBV29-1,TRBJ2-1,14,-,TGCAGCGTTGATATTGGGCTAGCGGGAAATGAGCAGTTCTTC,CSVDIGLAGNEQFF
-,TRBV19,TRBJ2-3,12,-,TGTGCCAGTAGGACCACCACAGATACGCAGTATTTT,CASRTTTDTQYF
-,TRBV29-1,TRBJ1-5,14,-,TGCAGCGTTGCCCAAGGGCAGGGGAATCAGCCCCAGCATTTT,CSVAQGQGNQPQHF
TRBD1,TRBV7-9,TRBJ2-2,16,-,TGTGCCAGCAGCTCCGACAGGGCCCTTTACACCGGGGAGCTGTTTTTT,CASSSDRALYTGELFF
TRBD2,TRBV5-1,TRBJ2-7,14,-,TGCGCCAGCAGCTTGAGTACTAGCGGGAGAGAGCAGTACTTC,CASSLSTSGREQYF
TRBD2,TRBV7-2,TRBJ2-2,16,-,TGTGCCAGCAGCACCCGAACTAGCGGGAGGACCGGGGAGCTGTTTTTT,CASSTRTSGRTGELFF
-,TRBV30,TRBJ2-7,13,-,TGTGCCTGGAGGAGGGACCCCTTTGGAGAGCAGTACTTC,CAWRRDPFGEQYF
-,TRBV6-4,TRBJ1-6,13,few,TGTGCCAGCAGTGACTCGGACAATTCACCCCTCCACTTT,CASSDSDNSPLHF
TRBD2,TRBV9,TRBJ2-2,16,-,TGTGCCAGCAGCGCGATACTAGCGGGAGGGCCGGCGGAGCTGTTTTTT,CASSAILAGGPAELFF
-,TRBV5-6,TRBJ1-2,12,-,TGTGCCAGCAATGAGAGGGGCTATGGCTACACCTTC,CASNERGYGYTF
-,TRBV6-2/TRBV6-3,TRBJ1-5,17,-,TGTGCCAGCAGTTATACACAGCGAATTAATAGCAATCAGCCCCAGCATTTT,CASSYTQRINSNQPQHF
-,TRBV9,TRBJ1-2,15,-,TGTGCCAGCAGCGTCTACGCAGGTCCCCCCTATGGCTACACCTTC,CASSVYAGPPYGYTF
-,TRBV30,TRBJ2-7,15,-,TGTGCCTGGAGTCTATACCAGCGGGCCTCCTACGAGCAGTACTTC,CAWSLYQRASYEQYF
-,TRBV28,TRBJ1-4,12,-,TGTGCCAGCAGTTTGTATGAAGAAAAACTGTTTTTT,CASSLYEEKLFF
-,TRBV30,TRBJ1-5,18,-,TGTGCCTGGAGTCAGTTTGGGGATGGGAGAATCGGTGGTCAGCCCCAGCATTTT,CAWSQFGDGRIGGQPQHF
-,TRBV24-1,TRBJ2-3,13,-,TGTGCCACCAGTCTAAGGGGCTTGGATACGCAGTATTTT,CATSLRGLDTQYF
-,TRBV9,TRBJ1-2,15,-,TGTGCCAGCAGCGACCAGATCTTGGCTAACTATGGCTACACCTTC,CASSDQILANYGYTF
-,TRBV7-3,TRBJ1-1,14,-,TGTGCCAGCAGCTTAGGGGCGACGGACACTGAAGCTTTCTTT,CASSLGATDTEAFF
TRBD2,TRBV2,TRBJ2-5,17,-,TGTGCCAGCAGACCAAACGGGGCGGCTAGCGGGAAAGAGACCCAGTACTTC,CASRPNGAASGKETQYF
TRBD2,TRBV10-1,TRBJ2-7,15,-,TGCGCCAGCAGTGGACCGGGACTAGCGGGATACGAGCAGTACTTC,CASSGPGLAGYEQYF
TRBD2,TRBV11-2,TRBJ2-1,15,-,TGTGCCAGCAGCTTTAGCGGGAGGGGAACAAATGAGCAGTTCTTC,CASSFSGRGTNEQFF
-,TRBV15,TRBJ1-1,15,few,TGTGCCACCAGCCCAAAAGGGACATTGAACACTGAAGCTTTCTTT,CATSPKGTLNTEAFF
-,TRBV7-3,TRBJ1-1,15,-,TGTGCCAGCAGCACGAACCCCCCCGGGATAGCAGAAGCTTTCTTT,CASSTNPPGIAEAFF